This T cell receptor (beta chain) was profiled in a study of blood T cell repertoires in COVID-19. Sequencing was performed with immunoSEQ multiplex PCR; in TCRdb, only in-frame clones are kept and a portion is missing. The sample carries about 200,000 clones, around 88% recorded once. A note on this clone: At one of its ends the junction is not consistent with the germline gene, which may arise from a read error.

Germline assignment: CDR1 MNHNS and CDR2 SASEGT. There are 10 residues in the CDR3. The specimen was PBMCs or T cells enriched from blood (not recorded which). This TCR was sampled from a man aged 35 to 55 with acute COVID-19. The V gene is TRBV6-1, the J gene TRBJ2-7; D not resolved. In nucleotides, the CDR3 is TGTGCCAGCAGTGAATACCAGATTAACTTC. Protein: CASSEYQINF.